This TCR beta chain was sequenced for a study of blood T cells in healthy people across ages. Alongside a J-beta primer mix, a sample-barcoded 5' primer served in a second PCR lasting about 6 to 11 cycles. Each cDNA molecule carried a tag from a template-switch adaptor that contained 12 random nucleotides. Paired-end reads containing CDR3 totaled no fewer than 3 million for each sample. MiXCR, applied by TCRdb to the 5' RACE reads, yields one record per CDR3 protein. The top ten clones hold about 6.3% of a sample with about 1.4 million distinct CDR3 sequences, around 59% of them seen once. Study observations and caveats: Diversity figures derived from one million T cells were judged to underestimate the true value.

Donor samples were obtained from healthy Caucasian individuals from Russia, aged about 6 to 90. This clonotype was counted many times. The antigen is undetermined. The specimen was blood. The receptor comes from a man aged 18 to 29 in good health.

The CDR3 spells CASSRDRDEQFF. In DNA, the CDR3 is TGCGCCAGCAGCAGGGACAGGGATGAGCAGTTCTTC. The chain combines TRBV5-1 with TRBJ2-1; 9 bases are a match to TRBD1. Germline values: CDR1 SGHRS, CDR2 YFSETQ. V lost 4 bases, J lost 8 bases, and 1 base stayed unmatched. The CDR3 spans 12 residues. Supplemented by reference TRBV5-1 and TRBJ2-1, the full variable domain reads KAGVTQTPRYLIKTRGQQVTLSCSPISGHRSVSWYQQTPGQGLQFLFEYFSETQRNKGNFPGRFSGRQFSNSRSEMNVSTLELGDSALYLCASSRDRDEQFFGPGTRLTVL.